This is a list of T cell receptor beta chains from one sample in a study of cytomegalovirus exposure and HLA in healthy donors. Libraries were prepared by immunoSEQ multiplex PCR; TCRdb keeps only in-frame clonotypes and omits some of them. The repertoire holds 250,000 to 300,000 clones, 90% seen once, with 0.37% in the top ten. The sequenced sample was PBMCs. Every receptor here comes from a woman aged 18-29 years in good health and CMV-seronegative. The CDR3 runs from the conserved cysteine through the conserved F or W. D genes are given only for firm matches. Size is omitted from some rows. Given values are once, few, many or a class for expanded clones.

size: few; V: TRBV5-4; J: TRBJ2-1; D: NA; CDR3: CASSHIDNEQFF; DNA: TGTGCCAGCAGCCATATAGACAATGAGCAGTTCTTC
size: NA; V: TRBV11-2; J: TRBJ2-3; D: NA; CDR3: CASSLRGAADTQYF; DNA: TGTGCCAGCAGCCTCAGGGGAGCGGCAGATACGCAGTATTTT
size: NA; V: TRBV4-3; J: TRBJ2-3; D: TRBD2; CDR3: CASSPQSPLAGADTQYF; DNA: TGCGCCAGCAGCCCCCAAAGCCCGCTAGCGGGCGCAGATACGCAGTATTTT
size: NA; V: TRBV18; J: TRBJ2-1; D: TRBD2; CDR3: CASSPTGTSPLNEQFF; DNA: TGTGCCAGCTCACCAACCGGGACTAGTCCCCTCAATGAGCAGTTCTTC
size: NA; V: TRBV27; J: TRBJ1-1; D: NA; CDR3: CASSFQVQTEAFF; DNA: TGTGCCAGCAGTTTTCAGGTTCAAACTGAAGCTTTCTTT
size: NA; V: TRBV10-3; J: TRBJ1-1; D: NA; CDR3: CAITGMQNTEAFF; DNA: TGTGCCATCACAGGGATGCAGAACACTGAAGCTTTCTTT
size: NA; V: TRBV27; J: TRBJ2-7; D: NA; CDR3: CASSLIQSYEQYF; DNA: TGTGCCAGCAGTTTAATACAGAGTTACGAGCAGTACTTC
size: NA; V: TRBV6-5; J: TRBJ2-1; D: NA; CDR3: CASSNSDRPRSNEQFF; DNA: TGTGCCAGCAGTAACTCCGACAGGCCAAGGTCCAATGAGCAGTTCTTC
size: NA; V: TRBV2; J: TRBJ1-2; D: TRBD1; CDR3: CASSGQGAAYGYTF; DNA: TGTGCCAGCAGTGGACAGGGGGCGGCCTATGGCTACACCTTC
size: NA; V: TRBV10-3; J: TRBJ2-1; D: TRBD2; CDR3: CAISESAGGSYNEQFF; DNA: TGTGCCATCAGTGAGTCGGCGGGGGGTTCCTACAATGAGCAGTTCTTC
size: NA; V: TRBV5-1; J: TRBJ1-4; D: NA; CDR3: CASSLSPTTNEKLFF; DNA: TGCGCCAGCAGCTTGTCACCTACAACTAATGAAAAACTGTTTTTT
size: NA; V: TRBV6-5; J: TRBJ1-4; D: NA; CDR3: CASSYSAGRTNEKLFF; DNA: TGTGCCAGCAGTTACTCAGCGGGACGGACGAATGAAAAACTGTTTTTT
size: NA; V: TRBV10-3; J: TRBJ2-3; D: TRBD2; CDR3: CAISHSGGAGTDTQYF; DNA: TGTGCCATCAGCCATAGCGGGGGGGCCGGCACAGATACGCAGTATTTT
size: once; V: TRBV28; J: TRBJ2-5; D: NA; CDR3: CASSRETQYF; DNA: TGTGCCAGCAGCAGAGAGACCCAGTACTTC
size: NA; V: TRBV28; J: TRBJ2-1; D: TRBD2; CDR3: CASGELAGLGNEQFF; DNA: TGTGCCAGCGGAGAGCTAGCGGGACTCGGCAATGAGCAGTTCTTC
size: NA; V: TRBV7-9; J: TRBJ1-4; D: NA; CDR3: CASSFWGGEKLFF; DNA: TGTGCCAGCAGCTTCTGGGGGGGCGAAAAACTGTTTTTT
size: NA; V: TRBV6-4; J: TRBJ2-1; D: TRBD1; CDR3: CASRGGGTGEHEQFF; DNA: TGTGCCAGCAGAGGGGGTGGGACAGGGGAGCATGAGCAGTTCTTC